One sample yielded the 3 T cell receptor beta chains listed below, sequenced in a study of blood T cell repertoires in COVID-19. The protocol was immunoSEQ multiplex PCR, while the TCRdb copy is restricted to in-frame clones and leaves out a portion. The data show roughly 380,000 clones, about 88% seen once. Sequencing was carried out using PBMCs or T cells enriched from blood (not recorded which). The receptors shown here come from a woman aged 25 to 45 who had been exposed to COVID-19.

The chain employs TRBV15 and TRBJ2-3; 11 nucleotides line up with TRBD2. V was pared by 6 bases and J by 5 bases, with 7 bases of the junction left unmatched. Germline CDR1 reads LNHNV; CDR2 reads YYDKDF (reference sequence). CDR3 length equals 15 residues. The chain's CDR3 is CATRHTGTSGDTQYF. CDR3 DNA sequence: TGTGCCACCAGGCACACCGGGACTAGCGGAGATACGCAGTATTTT.

The rearrangement joins TRBV5-1 to TRBJ2-7, with D maybe TRBD1 (6 bases). CDR1 is SGHRS and CDR2 is YFSETQ in the germline V gene. This CDR3 is 17 amino acids long. The germline V and J ends were trimmed by 0 bases and 2 bases, with 18 bases remaining between them. This CDR3 is CASSLVGGSRGPYEQYF. The DNA of the CDR3 is TGCGCCAGCAGCTTGGTAGGTGGTAGCAGGGGCCCCTACGAGCAGTACTTC.

The rearrangement links TRBV15 to TRBJ1-3; D might be TRBD1 (5 bases). V gave up 4 bases and J gave up 0 bases, with 13 bases separating them. This CDR3 is built from 16 residues. In germline, CDR1 is LNHNV, CDR2 YYDKDF (reference sequence). CDR3 nucleotide sequence: TGTGCCACCAGCATCAGACAGTCCGTCTCTGGAAACACCATATATTTT. It is translated as CATSIRQSVSGNTIYF.